This T cell receptor (beta chain) was obtained from a study of TIL therapy for anti-PD-1-resistant metastatic lung cancer. This was the immunoSEQ v3 assay. Clones were sequenced by immunoSEQ multiplex PCR, and TCRdb holds only the in-frame ones, with some missing. This sample has 30,000 or so clones, with 60% to 80% found just once. The V end lost 5 bases, the J end lost 6 bases, and 14 bases lay between the germline ends. Germline CDR1 reads LNHNV; CDR2 reads YYDKDF (reference sequence). The length of the CDR3 is 13 residues. Documented time point: pre-treatment sample, taken before nivolumab and TIL therapy.

This receptor was obtained from a woman between 30 and 79 years old with non-small cell lung cancer. V gene TRBV15 combines with J gene TRBJ2-7, with D tentatively TRBD1 (5 bases). The starting material was blood, obtained at baseline. The CDR3 is CATSYPGLREQYF. CDR3 bases: TGTGCCACCAGCTACCCAGGGTTACGCGAGCAGTACTTC. Supplemented by reference TRBV15 and TRBJ2-7, the full variable domain reads DAMVIQNPRYQVTQFGKPVTLSCSQTLNHNVMYWYQQKSSQAPKLLFHYYDKDFNNEADTPDNFQSRRPNTSFCFLDIRSPGLGDTAMYLCATSYPGLREQYFGPGTRLTVT.